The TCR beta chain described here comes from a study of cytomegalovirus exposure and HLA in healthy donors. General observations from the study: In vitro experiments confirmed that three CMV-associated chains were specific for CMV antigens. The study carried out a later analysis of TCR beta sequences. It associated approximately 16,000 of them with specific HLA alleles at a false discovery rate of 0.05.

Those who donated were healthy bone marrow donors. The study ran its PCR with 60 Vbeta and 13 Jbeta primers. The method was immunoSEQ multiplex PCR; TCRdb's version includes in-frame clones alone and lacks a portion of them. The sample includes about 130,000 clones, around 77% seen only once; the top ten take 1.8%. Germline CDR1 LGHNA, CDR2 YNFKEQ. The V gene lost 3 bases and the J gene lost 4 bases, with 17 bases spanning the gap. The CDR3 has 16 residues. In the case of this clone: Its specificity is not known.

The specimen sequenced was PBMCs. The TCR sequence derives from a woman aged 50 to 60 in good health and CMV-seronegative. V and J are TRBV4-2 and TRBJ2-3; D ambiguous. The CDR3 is CASSQGPLAGPDTQYF. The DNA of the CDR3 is TGTGCCAGCAGCCAGGGCCCGTTGGCTGGTCCAGATACGCAGTATTTT.